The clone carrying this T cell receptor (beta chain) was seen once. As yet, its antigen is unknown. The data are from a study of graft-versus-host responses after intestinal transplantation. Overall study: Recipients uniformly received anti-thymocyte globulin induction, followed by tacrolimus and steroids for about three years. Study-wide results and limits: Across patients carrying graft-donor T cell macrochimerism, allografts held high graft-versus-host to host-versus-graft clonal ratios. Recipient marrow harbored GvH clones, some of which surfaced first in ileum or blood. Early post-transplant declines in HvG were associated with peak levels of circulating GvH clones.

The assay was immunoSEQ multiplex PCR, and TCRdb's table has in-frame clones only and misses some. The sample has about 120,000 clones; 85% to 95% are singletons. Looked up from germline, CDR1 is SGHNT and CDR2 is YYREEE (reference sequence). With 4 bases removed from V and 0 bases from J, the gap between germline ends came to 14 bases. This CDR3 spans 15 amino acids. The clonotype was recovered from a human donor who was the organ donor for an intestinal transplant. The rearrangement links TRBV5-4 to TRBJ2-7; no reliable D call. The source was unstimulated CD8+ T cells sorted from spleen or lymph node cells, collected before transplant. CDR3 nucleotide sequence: TGTGCCAGCAGCGTTGGGCCAGCGCACTCCTACGAGCAGTACTTC. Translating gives CASSVGPAHSYEQYF.